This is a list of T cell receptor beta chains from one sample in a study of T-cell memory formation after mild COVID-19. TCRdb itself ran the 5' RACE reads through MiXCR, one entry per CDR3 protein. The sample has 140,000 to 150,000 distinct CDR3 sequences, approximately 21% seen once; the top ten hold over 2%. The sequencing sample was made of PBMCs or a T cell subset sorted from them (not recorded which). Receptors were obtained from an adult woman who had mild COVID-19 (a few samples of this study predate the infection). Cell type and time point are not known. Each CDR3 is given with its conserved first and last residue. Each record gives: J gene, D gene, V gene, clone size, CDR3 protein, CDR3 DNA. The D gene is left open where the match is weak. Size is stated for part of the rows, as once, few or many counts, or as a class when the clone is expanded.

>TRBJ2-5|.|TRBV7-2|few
CASSLVQGPRETQYF
TGTGCCAGCAGCTTAGTTCAGGGGCCGCGAGAGACCCAGTACTTC
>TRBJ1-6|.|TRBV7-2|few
CASSFASSYNSPLHF
TGTGCCAGCAGCTTTGCCAGCTCCTATAATTCACCCCTCCACTTT
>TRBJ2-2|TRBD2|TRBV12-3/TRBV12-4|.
CASSFSLAGAGELFF
TGTGCCAGCAGTTTTAGTCTAGCGGGGGCCGGGGAGCTGTTTTTT
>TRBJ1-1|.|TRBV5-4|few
CASSLPDEQGAFF
TGTGCCAGCAGCTTACCCGACGAACAGGGAGCTTTCTTT
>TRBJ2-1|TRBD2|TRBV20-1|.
CSAPTSLTSGGNEQFF
TGCAGTGCTCCTACCTCCCTTACTAGCGGGGGCAATGAGCAGTTCTTC
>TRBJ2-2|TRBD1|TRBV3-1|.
CASSQATGSNTGELFF
TGTGCCAGCAGCCAAGCGACAGGGTCGAACACCGGGGAGCTGTTTTTT
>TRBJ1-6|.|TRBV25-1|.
CASSEWADSPLHF
TGTGCCAGCAGTGAGTGGGCAGATTCACCCCTCCACTTT
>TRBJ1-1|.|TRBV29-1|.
CSAHRRGNTEAFF
TGCAGCGCCCACCGCAGGGGGAACACTGAAGCTTTCTTT
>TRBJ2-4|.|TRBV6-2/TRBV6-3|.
CASSYSGTRKNIQYF
TGTGCCAGCAGTTACTCGGGTACACGGAAAAACATTCAGTACTTC
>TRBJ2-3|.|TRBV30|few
CALARGFTDTQYF
TGTGCCCTAGCACGGGGTTTCACAGATACGCAGTATTTT
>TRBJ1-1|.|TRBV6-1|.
CASSDSLGGNTEAFF
TGTGCCAGCAGTGATAGTCTCGGCGGGAACACTGAAGCTTTCTTT
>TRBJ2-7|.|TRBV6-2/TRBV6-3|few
CASSYLAPPRVSYEQYF
TGTGCCAGCAGTTACCTCGCCCCGCCTCGCGTCTCCTACGAGCAGTACTTC
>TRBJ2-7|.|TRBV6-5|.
CASSKGHSYEQYF
TGTGCCAGCAGTAAGGGACATTCCTACGAGCAGTACTTC
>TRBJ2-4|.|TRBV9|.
CASSVDWRGDIQYF
TGTGCCAGCAGCGTAGACTGGCGCGGGGACATTCAGTACTTC